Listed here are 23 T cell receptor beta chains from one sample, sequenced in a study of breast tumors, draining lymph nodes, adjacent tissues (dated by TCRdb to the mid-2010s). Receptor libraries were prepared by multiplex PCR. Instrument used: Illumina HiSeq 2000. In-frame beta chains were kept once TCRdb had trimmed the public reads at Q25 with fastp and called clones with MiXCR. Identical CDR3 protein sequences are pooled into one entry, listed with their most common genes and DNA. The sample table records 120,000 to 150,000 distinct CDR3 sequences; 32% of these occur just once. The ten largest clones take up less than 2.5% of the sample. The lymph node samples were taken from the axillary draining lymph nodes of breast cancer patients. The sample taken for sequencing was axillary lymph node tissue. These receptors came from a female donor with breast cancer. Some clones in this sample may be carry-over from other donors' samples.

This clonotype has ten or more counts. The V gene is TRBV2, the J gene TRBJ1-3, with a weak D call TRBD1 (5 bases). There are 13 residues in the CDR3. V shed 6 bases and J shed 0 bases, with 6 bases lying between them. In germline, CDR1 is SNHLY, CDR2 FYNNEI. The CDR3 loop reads CASRQDSGNTIYF. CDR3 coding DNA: TGTGCCAGCAGACAGGACTCTGGAAACACCATATATTTT.

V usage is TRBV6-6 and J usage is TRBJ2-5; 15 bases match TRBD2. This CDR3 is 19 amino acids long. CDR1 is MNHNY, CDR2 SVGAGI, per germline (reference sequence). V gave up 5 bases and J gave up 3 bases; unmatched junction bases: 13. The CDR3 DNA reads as TGTGCCAGCAGTCACGGGACTAGCGGGGGGACGCCGGTAAAAGAGACCCAGTACTTC. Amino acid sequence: CASSHGTSGGTPVKETQYF.

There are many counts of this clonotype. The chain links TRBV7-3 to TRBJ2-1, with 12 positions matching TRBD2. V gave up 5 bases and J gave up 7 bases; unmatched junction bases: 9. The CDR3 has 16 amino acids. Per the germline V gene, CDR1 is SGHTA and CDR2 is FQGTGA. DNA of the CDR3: TGTGCCAGCAGCCCATCTAGCGGGGGGGCGAGGAATGAGCAGTTCTTC. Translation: CASSPSSGGARNEQFF.

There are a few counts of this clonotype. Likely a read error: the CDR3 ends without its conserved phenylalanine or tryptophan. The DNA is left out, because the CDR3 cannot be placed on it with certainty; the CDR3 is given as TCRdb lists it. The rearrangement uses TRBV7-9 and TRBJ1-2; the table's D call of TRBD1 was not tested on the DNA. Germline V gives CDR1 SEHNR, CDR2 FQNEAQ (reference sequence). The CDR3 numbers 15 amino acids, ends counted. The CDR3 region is CASSINRIYNYGYPS.

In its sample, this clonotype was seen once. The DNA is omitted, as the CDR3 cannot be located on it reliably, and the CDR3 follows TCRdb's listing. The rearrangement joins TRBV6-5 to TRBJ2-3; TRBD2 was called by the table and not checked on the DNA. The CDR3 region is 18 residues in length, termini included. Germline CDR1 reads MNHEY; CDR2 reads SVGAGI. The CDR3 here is CASNAFGPGLVRADTQYF.

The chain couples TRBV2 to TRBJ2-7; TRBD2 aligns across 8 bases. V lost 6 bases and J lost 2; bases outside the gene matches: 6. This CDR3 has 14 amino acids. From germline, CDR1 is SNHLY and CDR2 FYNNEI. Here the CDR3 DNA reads TGTGCCAGCAGATTGAGCGGGGGTACCTACGAGCAGTACTTC. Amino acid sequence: CASRLSGGTYEQYF.

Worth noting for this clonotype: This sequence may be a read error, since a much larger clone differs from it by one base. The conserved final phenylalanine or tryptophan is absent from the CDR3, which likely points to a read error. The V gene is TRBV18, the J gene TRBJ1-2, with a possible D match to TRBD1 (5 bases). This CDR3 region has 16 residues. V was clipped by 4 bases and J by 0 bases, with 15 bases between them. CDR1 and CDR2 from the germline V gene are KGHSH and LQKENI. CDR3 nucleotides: TGTGCCAGCTCACGGAAGGCGGAGACAGCTAACTATGGCTACACCCTC. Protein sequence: CASSRKAETANYGYTL.

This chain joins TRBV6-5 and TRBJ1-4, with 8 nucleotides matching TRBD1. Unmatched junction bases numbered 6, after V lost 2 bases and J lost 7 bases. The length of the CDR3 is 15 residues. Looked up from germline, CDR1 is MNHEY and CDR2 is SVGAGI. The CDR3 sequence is CASSYTRTGGEKLFF. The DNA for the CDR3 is TGTGCCAGCAGTTACACGCGAACAGGGGGTGAAAAACTGTTTTTT.

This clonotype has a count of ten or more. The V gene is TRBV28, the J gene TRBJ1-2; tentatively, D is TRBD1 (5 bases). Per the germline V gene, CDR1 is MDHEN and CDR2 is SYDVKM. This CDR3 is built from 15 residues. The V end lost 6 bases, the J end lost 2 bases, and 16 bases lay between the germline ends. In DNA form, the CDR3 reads TGTGCCAGCAGCATGACCCTCAGGGCGAACTATGGCTACACCTTC. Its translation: CASSMTLRANYGYTF.

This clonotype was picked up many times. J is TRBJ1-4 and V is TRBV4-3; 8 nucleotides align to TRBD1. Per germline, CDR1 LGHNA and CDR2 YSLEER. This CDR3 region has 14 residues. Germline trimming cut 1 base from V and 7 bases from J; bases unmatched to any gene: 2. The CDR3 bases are TGCGCCAGCAGCCAAGCAGGGACAGGTGAAAAACTGTTTTTT. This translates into CASSQAGTGEKLFF.

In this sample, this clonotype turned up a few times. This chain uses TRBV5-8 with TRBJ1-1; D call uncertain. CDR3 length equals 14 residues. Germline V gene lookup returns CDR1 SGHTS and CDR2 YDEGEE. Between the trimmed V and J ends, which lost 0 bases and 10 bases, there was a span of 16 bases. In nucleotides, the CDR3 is TGTGCCAGCAGCTTGGGCGAGTCGCGTTGGGGAGCTTTCTTT. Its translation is CASSLGESRWGAFF.

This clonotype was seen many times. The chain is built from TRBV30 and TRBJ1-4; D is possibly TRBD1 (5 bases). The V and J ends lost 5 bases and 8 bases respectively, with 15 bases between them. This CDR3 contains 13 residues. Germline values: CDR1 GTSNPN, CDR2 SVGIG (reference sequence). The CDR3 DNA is TGTGCCTGGGCGCTTTTCGGGGCCGAAAAACTGTTTTTT. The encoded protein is CAWALFGAEKLFF.

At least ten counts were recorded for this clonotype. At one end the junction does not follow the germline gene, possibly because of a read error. CDR3 protein: CASSSSGLPNTKAFF. CDR3 DNA sequence: TGTGCCAGTAGTAGTTCAGGTTTACCGAACACTAAAGCTTTCTTT. The gene calls are TRBV19 and TRBJ1-1, with D unresolved. This CDR3 has 15 amino acids. CDR1 is LNHDA and CDR2 is SQIVND in the germline V gene (reference sequence). The whole variable domain, remainder taken from reference TRBV19 and TRBJ1-1, is DGGITQSPKYLFRKEGQNVTLSCEQNLNHDAMYWYRQDPGQGLRLIYYSQIVNDFQKGDIAEGYSVSREKKESFPLTVTSAQKNPTAFYLCASSSSGLPNTKAFFGQGTRLTVV.

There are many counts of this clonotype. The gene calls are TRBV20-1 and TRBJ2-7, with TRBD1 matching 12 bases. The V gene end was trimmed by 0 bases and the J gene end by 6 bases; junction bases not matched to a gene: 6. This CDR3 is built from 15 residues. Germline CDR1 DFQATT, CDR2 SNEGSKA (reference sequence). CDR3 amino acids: CSARDPGTGGVEQYF. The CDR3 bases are TGCAGTGCTAGAGACCCAGGGACAGGGGGCGTCGAGCAGTACTTC.

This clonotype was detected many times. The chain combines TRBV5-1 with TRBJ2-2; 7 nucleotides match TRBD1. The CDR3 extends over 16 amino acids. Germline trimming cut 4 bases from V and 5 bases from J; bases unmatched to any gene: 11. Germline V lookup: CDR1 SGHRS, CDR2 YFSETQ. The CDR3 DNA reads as TGCGCCAGCAGCCTTGTCCCGGGACAGCGGACCGGGGAGCTGTTTTTT. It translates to CASSLVPGQRTGELFF.

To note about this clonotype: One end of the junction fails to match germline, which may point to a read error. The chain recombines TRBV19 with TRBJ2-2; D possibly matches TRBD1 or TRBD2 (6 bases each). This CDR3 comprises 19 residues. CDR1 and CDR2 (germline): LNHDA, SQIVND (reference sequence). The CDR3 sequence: CASSIDGTWGARGTGALLF. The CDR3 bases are TGTGCCAGTAGTATAGATGGCACTTGGGGGGCGCGAGGGACCGGGGCGCTGCTTTTT.

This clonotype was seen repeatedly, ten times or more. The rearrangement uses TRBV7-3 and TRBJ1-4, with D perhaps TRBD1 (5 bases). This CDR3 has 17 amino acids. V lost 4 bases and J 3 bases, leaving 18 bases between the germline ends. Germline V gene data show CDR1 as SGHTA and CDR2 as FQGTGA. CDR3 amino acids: CASSSWGVIRANEKLFF. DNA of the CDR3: TGTGCCAGCAGCTCCTGGGGGGTCATAAGAGCTAATGAAAAACTGTTTTTT.

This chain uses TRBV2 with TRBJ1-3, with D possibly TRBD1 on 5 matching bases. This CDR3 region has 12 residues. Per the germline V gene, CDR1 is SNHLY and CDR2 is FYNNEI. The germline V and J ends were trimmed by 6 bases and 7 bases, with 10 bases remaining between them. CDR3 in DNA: TGTGCCAGCAGCGCCGGGGGGAACACCATATATTTT. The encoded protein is CASSAGGNTIYF. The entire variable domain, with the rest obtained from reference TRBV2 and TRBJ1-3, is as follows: EPEVTQTPSHQVTQMGQEVILRCVPISNHLYFYWYRQILGQKVEFLVSFYNNEISEKSEIFDDQFSVERPDGSNFTLKIRSTKLEDSAMYFCASSAGGNTIYFGEGSWLTVV.

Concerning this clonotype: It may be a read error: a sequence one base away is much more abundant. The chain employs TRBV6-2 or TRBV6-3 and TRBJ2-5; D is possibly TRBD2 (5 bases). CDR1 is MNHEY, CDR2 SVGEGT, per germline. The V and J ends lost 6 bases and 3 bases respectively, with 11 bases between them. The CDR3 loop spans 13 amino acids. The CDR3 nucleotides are TGTGCCAGCAGACCTAGCAGCGAAGAGACCCAGTACTTC. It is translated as CASRPSSEETQYF.

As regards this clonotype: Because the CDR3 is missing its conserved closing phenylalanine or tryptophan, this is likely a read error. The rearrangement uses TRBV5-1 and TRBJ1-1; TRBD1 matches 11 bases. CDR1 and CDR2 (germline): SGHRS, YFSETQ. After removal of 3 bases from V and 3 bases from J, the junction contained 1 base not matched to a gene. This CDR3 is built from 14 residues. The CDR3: CASSSGQGDTEAFL. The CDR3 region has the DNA TGCGCCAGCAGCTCGGGACAGGGGGACACTGAAGCTTTCCTT.

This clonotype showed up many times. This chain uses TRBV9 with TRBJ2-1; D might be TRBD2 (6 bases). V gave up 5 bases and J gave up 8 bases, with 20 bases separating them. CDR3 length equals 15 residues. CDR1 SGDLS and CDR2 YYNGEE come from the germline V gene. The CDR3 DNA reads TGTGCCAGCAGGGAGGGACTCTCTCTTCTCGATGAGCAGTTCTTC. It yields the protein CASREGLSLLDEQFF.

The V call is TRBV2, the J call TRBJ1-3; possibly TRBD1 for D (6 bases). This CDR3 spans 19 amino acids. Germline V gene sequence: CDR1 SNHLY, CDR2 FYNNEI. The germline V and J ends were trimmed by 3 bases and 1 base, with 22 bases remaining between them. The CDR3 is CASSDTGTHEEGSGNTIYF. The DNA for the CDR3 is TGTGCCAGCAGTGATACCGGGACACATGAAGAAGGGTCTGGAAACACCATATATTTT.

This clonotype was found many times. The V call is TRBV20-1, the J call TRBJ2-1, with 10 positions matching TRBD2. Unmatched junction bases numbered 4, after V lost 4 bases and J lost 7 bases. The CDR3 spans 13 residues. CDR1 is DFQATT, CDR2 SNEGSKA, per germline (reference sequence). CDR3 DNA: TGCAGTGCTATAGCGGGGGGTTTAAATGAGCAGTTCTTC. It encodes CSAIAGGLNEQFF.